The rows below give T cell receptor beta chains drawn from one sample of a study of beta chain features in type 1 diabetes. Only in-frame clones appear in the TCRdb table, and some are missing; sequencing was by immunoSEQ multiplex PCR. Among about 180,000 clones listed, roughly 7.1% were seen once. The sequenced material came from central memory CD4+ T cells from blood. The receptors stem from a woman in her forties with type 1 diabetes. The CDR3 runs from the conserved cysteine through the conserved F or W. A D gene is named only where the DNA matches it firmly. Size tells how often a clone was seen (once, few, many) or the class of an expanded clone, and some rows leave it out.

d_call: TRBD2
clone_size: many
j_call: TRBJ2-1
v_call: TRBV7-2
cdr3_aa: CASSPRGAGGVSEQFF
cdr3_nt: TGTGCCAGCAGCCCTCGTGGAGCGGGGGGGGTAAGCGAGCAGTTCTTC

d_call: NA
clone_size: few
j_call: TRBJ2-2
v_call: TRBV19
cdr3_aa: CASSGGTGYTGELFF
cdr3_nt: TGTGCCAGTAGTGGGGGTACAGGGTACACCGGGGAGCTGTTTTTT

d_call: NA
clone_size: NA
j_call: TRBJ2-1
v_call: TRBV4-1
cdr3_aa: CASSPKWESSYNEQFF
cdr3_nt: TGCGCCAGCAGCCCGAAGTGGGAGAGTTCCTACAATGAGCAGTTCTTC

d_call: TRBD2
clone_size: few
j_call: TRBJ2-4
v_call: TRBV5-1
cdr3_aa: CASSLGLAGLNIQYF
cdr3_nt: TGCGCCAGCAGCTTGGGACTAGCGGGTTTAAACATTCAGTACTTC

d_call: NA
clone_size: few
j_call: TRBJ2-5
v_call: TRBV7-9
cdr3_aa: CASSLASGQETQYF
cdr3_nt: TGTGCCAGCAGCTTAGCCTCAGGGCAAGAGACCCAGTACTTC

d_call: TRBD2
clone_size: few
j_call: TRBJ2-1
v_call: TRBV6-6
cdr3_aa: CASRSFSGGGYNEQFF
cdr3_nt: TGTGCCAGCAGGTCCTTTAGCGGGGGAGGATACAATGAGCAGTTCTTC

d_call: TRBD1
clone_size: few
j_call: TRBJ1-2
v_call: TRBV28
cdr3_aa: CASWGQGENYGYTF
cdr3_nt: TGTGCCAGCTGGGGGCAGGGGGAAAACTATGGCTACACCTTC

d_call: TRBD2
clone_size: NA
j_call: TRBJ2-1
v_call: TRBV10-3
cdr3_aa: CAISEGGSSYNEQFF
cdr3_nt: TGTGCCATCAGTGAGGGCGGGAGCTCCTACAATGAGCAGTTCTTC

d_call: TRBD1
clone_size: few
j_call: TRBJ2-5
v_call: TRBV19
cdr3_aa: CASSIARGQGAQYF
cdr3_nt: TGTGCCAGTAGTATAGCCAGGGGGCAGGGGGCCCAGTACTTC

d_call: NA
clone_size: NA
j_call: TRBJ2-1
v_call: TRBV6-5
cdr3_aa: CASSYSARQYNEQFF
cdr3_nt: TGTGCCAGCAGTTACTCTGCGCGACAGTACAATGAGCAGTTCTTC

d_call: NA
clone_size: NA
j_call: TRBJ2-7
v_call: TRBV2
cdr3_aa: CASSARQSSYEQYF
cdr3_nt: TGTGCCAGCAGTGCGCGGCAGAGCTCCTACGAGCAGTACTTC

d_call: NA
clone_size: NA
j_call: TRBJ2-1
v_call: TRBV6-5
cdr3_aa: CASSYRGRDEQFF
cdr3_nt: TGTGCCAGCAGTTACAGGGGAAGGGATGAGCAGTTCTTC

d_call: NA
clone_size: many
j_call: TRBJ2-1
v_call: TRBV20-1
cdr3_aa: CSAVTPEQFF
cdr3_nt: TGCAGTGCCGTAACTCCTGAGCAGTTCTTC

d_call: NA
clone_size: NA
j_call: TRBJ2-1
v_call: TRBV6-6
cdr3_aa: CASSSRELGEQFF
cdr3_nt: TGTGCCAGCAGTTCTCGGGAGCTGGGTGAGCAGTTCTTC

d_call: TRBD1
clone_size: NA
j_call: TRBJ2-7
v_call: TRBV2
cdr3_aa: CASRGSGQVNYEQYF
cdr3_nt: TGTGCCAGCAGGGGAAGCGGACAGGTTAACTACGAGCAGTACTTC

d_call: NA
clone_size: few
j_call: TRBJ1-1
v_call: TRBV7-3
cdr3_aa: CASSSSTGSTEAFF
cdr3_nt: TGTGCCAGCAGCTCCTCGACAGGCAGCACTGAAGCTTTCTTT

d_call: TRBD2
clone_size: few
j_call: TRBJ2-1
v_call: TRBV5-1
cdr3_aa: CASKGLAAYNEQFF
cdr3_nt: TGCGCCAGCAAGGGACTAGCGGCCTACAATGAGCAGTTCTTC

d_call: NA
clone_size: few
j_call: TRBJ2-6
v_call: TRBV7-9
cdr3_aa: CASSSMYSGANVLTF
cdr3_nt: TGTGCCAGCAGCTCTATGTACTCTGGGGCCAACGTCCTGACTTTC

d_call: NA
clone_size: many
j_call: TRBJ2-4
v_call: TRBV4-2
cdr3_aa: CASSSALRQDGEGNIQYF
cdr3_nt: TGTGCCAGCAGCTCCGCCCTTCGACAGGACGGGGAAGGAAACATTCAGTACTTC

d_call: NA
clone_size: NA
j_call: TRBJ1-1
v_call: TRBV28
cdr3_aa: CASSAGGLNTEAFF
cdr3_nt: TGTGCCAGCAGCGCGGGGGGGCTGAACACTGAAGCTTTCTTT

d_call: TRBD1
clone_size: few
j_call: TRBJ2-5
v_call: TRBV11-2
cdr3_aa: CASSRGTGEETQYF
cdr3_nt: TGTGCCAGCAGCCGGGGGACAGGGGAAGAGACCCAGTACTTC

d_call: TRBD2
clone_size: few
j_call: TRBJ2-1
v_call: TRBV30
cdr3_aa: CAWGLAGSVYNEQFF
cdr3_nt: TGTGCCTGGGGTTTAGCGGGATCGGTTTACAATGAGCAGTTCTTC

d_call: NA
clone_size: few
j_call: TRBJ2-5
v_call: TRBV11-1
cdr3_aa: CASSLGQIQETQYF
cdr3_nt: TGTGCCAGCAGCTTAGGGCAGATCCAAGAGACCCAGTACTTC